This T cell receptor (beta chain) derives from a study of cytomegalovirus exposure and HLA in healthy donors. Overall study findings and caveats: An observed cluster of highly shared sequence variants was recorded as a likely sequencing artifact. Cytomegalovirus status was reportedly diagnosed by the classifier with high sensitivity and specificity. An analysis that came later showed most CMV-associated TCR beta chains appearing HLA-restricted.

The PCR used 60 Vbeta and 13 Jbeta primers. Repertoires were generated with immunoSEQ multiplex PCR, while TCRdb's copy carries only in-frame clones and drops some. With about 110,000 clones in the sample, the ten largest clones hold around 3.5%. Worth noting for this clone: Its matching antigen is unknown.

This clonotype was sampled from a man in his thirties or forties in good health and CMV-seronegative. Sample: PBMCs.

CDR3 in DNA: TGTGCCAGCAGCTTAAACTCTCTTGACACTGAAGCTTTCTTT. Translating it yields CASSLNSLDTEAFF. The chain couples TRBV7-8 to TRBJ1-1; D not certain. Trimming cost V 2 bases and J 3 bases, with 10 bases left between them. Germline CDR1 and CDR2: SGHVS and FQNEAQ. This CDR3 is 14 amino acids long.